The next 32 T cell receptor beta chains were all read from a single sample in a study of radiation and T cells in renal cell carcinoma. Generated by immunoSEQ multiplex PCR, the TCRdb table keeps only in-frame clones and is missing some. The table has roughly 170,000 clones, about 88% seen once. Described time point: blood 4 weeks post-SBRT, at nephrectomy. Treatment specified: 15 Gy SBRT to primary tumor, nephrectomy 4 weeks later. The sequenced sample was blood, obtained from a patient whose treatment included radiotherapy and nephrectomy. The receptors here all came from a woman aged 45-59 years with renal cell carcinoma.

V usage is TRBV5-1 and J usage is TRBJ2-2, with a tentative D call TRBD1 (5 bases). Germline values: CDR1 SGHRS, CDR2 YFSETQ. The CDR3 extends over 15 amino acids. With 2 bases removed from V and 5 bases from J, the gap between germline ends came to 13 bases. CDR3: CASSLQALGTGELFF. CDR3 in DNA: TGCGCCAGCAGCTTACAGGCTTTAGGGACCGGGGAGCTGTTTTTT.

This chain uses TRBV5-1 with TRBJ1-6, with TRBD1 as a possible D gene (5 bases). The germline V and J ends were trimmed by 3 bases and 6 bases, with 7 bases remaining between them. The V gene's germline CDR1 is SGHRS and CDR2 YFSETQ. The CDR3 runs 13 residues. CDR3 in amino acids: CASSSQGNSPLHF. The CDR3 nucleotides read TGCGCCAGCAGCTCCCAGGGTAATTCACCCCTCCACTTT.

The chain employs TRBV10-3 and TRBJ2-7; perhaps TRBD1 as D (5 bases). Trimming removed 0 bases from V and 0 bases from J, with 6 bases in between. Per germline, CDR1 ENHRY and CDR2 SYGVKD. This CDR3 spans 14 amino acids. The CDR3 sequence: CAISESGDSYEQYF. The CDR3 region has the DNA TGTGCCATCAGTGAGTCAGGGGACTCCTACGAGCAGTACTTC.

This clone was seen only a few times. The chain joins TRBV6-5 to TRBJ2-2; tentatively, D is TRBD1 (5 bases). Germline V gene lookup returns CDR1 MNHEY and CDR2 SVGAGI. CDR3 length equals 14 residues. The V and J ends lost 6 bases and 1 base respectively, with 9 bases between them. CDR3 in amino acids: CASRKTENTGELFF. CDR3 nucleotides: TGTGCCAGCAGGAAGACAGAGAACACCGGGGAGCTGTTTTTT.

V is TRBV2 and J is TRBJ1-1; 7 bases fit TRBD1. V was pared by 5 bases and J by 0 bases, with 6 bases of the junction left unmatched. Per germline, CDR1 SNHLY and CDR2 FYNNEI. The CDR3 extends over 15 amino acids. The CDR3 DNA sequence: TGTGCCAGCAGTAGGGACAGAACCATGAACACTGAAGCTTTCTTT. Translation: CASSRDRTMNTEAFF. Together with reference TRBV2 and TRBJ1-1, the CDR3 gives the full variable domain: EPEVTQTPSHQVTQMGQEVILRCVPISNHLYFYWYRQILGQKVEFLVSFYNNEISEKSEIFDDQFSVERPDGSNFTLKIRSTKLEDSAMYFCASSRDRTMNTEAFFGQGTRLTVV.

The chain has TRBV12-5 and TRBJ2-5; D possibly corresponds to TRBD2 (5 bases). Per germline, CDR1 LGHNT and CDR2 FRNRAP. There are 12 residues in the CDR3. The V and J ends lost 1 base and 5 bases respectively, with 5 bases between them. In DNA, the CDR3 is TGTGCTAGTGGTTTGGAGCGGGAGACCCAGTACTTC. Translated: CASGLERETQYF.

This rearrangement joins TRBV19 to TRBJ2-7; TRBD1 agrees at 7 bases. The CDR3 extends over 14 amino acids. Per germline, CDR1 LNHDA and CDR2 SQIVND (reference sequence). The V gene end was trimmed by 4 bases and the J gene end by 2 bases; junction bases not matched to a gene: 5. CDR3 residues: CASSRGTEAYEQYF. As DNA, the CDR3 is TGTGCCAGTAGTAGGGGGACAGAGGCCTACGAGCAGTACTTC.

J is TRBJ2-7 and V is TRBV5-4; 9 bases line up with TRBD1. V was pared by 9 bases and J by 4 bases, with 8 bases of the junction left unmatched. The length of the CDR3 is 13 residues. CDR1 is SGHNT, CDR2 YYREEE, per germline (reference sequence). DNA for the CDR3: TGTGCCACCTACCGGGACAGGGTGTACGAGCAGTACTTC. The encoded protein is CATYRDRVYEQYF.

This chain's CDR3 is CASSLDADQPQHF. CDR3 coding DNA: TGTGCCAGCAGCTTGGACGCGGATCAGCCCCAGCATTTT. The rearrangement uses TRBV5-4 and TRBJ1-5; D unresolved. CDR1 and CDR2 from the germline V gene are SGHNT and YYREEE (reference sequence). Deletions cut 0 bases from V and 5 bases from J, with 6 bases between. This CDR3 region has 13 residues.

The rearrangement uses TRBV7-8 and TRBJ1-5, with 7 bases lining up with TRBD1. In germline, CDR1 is SGHVS, CDR2 FQNEAQ. V lost 6 bases, J lost 3 bases, and 11 bases stayed unmatched. This CDR3 contains 16 residues. The DNA of the CDR3 is TGTGCCAGCAGGCAGACAGGGTGGCAAACCAATCAGCCCCAGCATTTT. Its translation: CASRQTGWQTNQPQHF.

This clone showed up just once. The V and J genes are TRBV16 and TRBJ1-3; D is ambiguous. The germline gives CDR1 KGHSY, CDR2 FQNENV. The V end lost 2 bases, the J end lost 0 bases, and 5 bases lay between the germline ends. The CDR3 is 14 residues long. Here the CDR3 reads CASSQQSSGNTIYF. CDR3 DNA sequence: TGTGCCAGCAGCCAACAGAGCTCTGGAAACACCATATATTTT.

DNA of the CDR3: TGCAGCGTTGGGGTGGCCACTGAAGCTTTCTTT. Residues: CSVGVATEAFF. The chain is built from TRBV29-1 and TRBJ1-1; D is ambiguous. CDR1 is SQVTM, CDR2 ANQGSEA, per germline. Trimming stripped 4 bases from V and 4 bases from J, with 7 bases between. The CDR3 has 11 residues.

This sequence joins TRBV7-9 and TRBJ1-5; TRBD1 matches at 8 bases. V gave up 1 base and J gave up 5 bases; unmatched junction bases: 4. The CDR3 spans 15 residues. From germline, CDR1 is SEHNR and CDR2 FQNEAQ (reference sequence). CDR3 coding DNA: TGTGCCAGCAGCTTAGGACAGGGGCCGTATCAGCCCCAGCATTTT. This codes for CASSLGQGPYQPQHF.

This clone was found once. The V and J genes are TRBV6-5 and TRBJ1-1; no definite D call. There are 13 residues in the CDR3. Per germline, CDR1 MNHEY and CDR2 SVGAGI. Trimming shortened V by 4 bases and J by 3 bases, and 9 bases separated the two germline ends. As DNA, the CDR3 is TGTGCCAGCAGTTCAGGAAGGGACACTGAAGCTTTCTTT. This codes for CASSSGRDTEAFF.

This chain uses TRBV29-1 with TRBJ1-3, with D unresolved. Germline CDR1 is SQVTM and CDR2 is ANQGSEA. V was clipped by 6 bases and J by 4 bases, with 10 bases between them. The CDR3 contains 12 residues. CDR3 loop: CSVKDPGNTIYF. The DNA of the CDR3 is TGCAGCGTCAAAGACCCCGGAAACACCATATATTTT.

The chain is built from TRBV9 and TRBJ2-3; unclear D gene. Between the trimmed V and J ends, which lost 4 bases and 6 bases, there was a span of 18 bases. The CDR3 totals 15 residues. The germline CDR1 and CDR2 sequences are SGDLS and YYNGEE. CDR3 sequence reads: CASSTPPGPPDTQYF. CDR3 DNA sequence: TGTGCCAGCAGCACCCCCCCCGGGCCCCCCGATACGCAGTATTTT.

A word on this clone: The same CDR3 arises from other DNA sequences in this sample as well. This rearrangement joins TRBV18 to TRBJ1-1; unclear D gene. The V end was cut by 3 bases, the J end by 1 base, with 6 bases between. The germline V gene has CDR1 KGHSH and CDR2 LQKENI. The CDR3 runs 13 residues. CDR3 amino acids: CASSPVGNTEAFF. The DNA of the CDR3 is TGTGCCAGCTCACCTGTGGGGAACACTGAAGCTTTCTTT.

The J gene is TRBJ1-1, the V gene TRBV9; a possible D gene is TRBD1 (5 bases). Trimming left V 3 bases short and J 6 bases short, with 12 bases between. This CDR3 has 13 residues. The germline gives CDR1 SGDLS, CDR2 YYNGEE. CDR3 nucleotide sequence: TGTGCCAGCAGCGATGACATGGGACCTGAAGCTTTCTTT. It translates to CASSDDMGPEAFF.

J is TRBJ2-3 and V is TRBV7-9, with 9 bases fitting TRBD2. Trimming at V came to 10 bases and at J to 6 bases, leaving 5 bases not matched to a gene. Germline values: CDR1 SEHNR, CDR2 FQNEAQ (reference sequence). CDR3 size: 12 residues. The CDR3 protein is CANSGSVDTQYF. CDR3 DNA sequence: TGTGCCAATAGCGGGAGCGTCGATACGCAGTATTTT.

The chain has TRBV6-1 and TRBJ2-6; D is uncertain. There are 14 residues in the CDR3. V was clipped by 2 bases and J by 8 bases, with 10 bases between them. Germline CDR1 MNHNS, CDR2 SASEGT. CDR3 sequence (DNA): TGTGCCAGCAGTGAATACGTGGACCCCAACGTCCTGACTTTC. It translates to CASSEYVDPNVLTF.

This clone was counted once. This rearrangement joins TRBV7-2 to TRBJ2-1, with 12 bases lining up with TRBD2. Germline V lookup: CDR1 SGHTA, CDR2 FQGNSA. The junction had 11 bases not matched to a gene; V was cut back by 5 bases and J by 9 bases. This CDR3 comprises 16 residues. The CDR3 here is CASSREGLAGGSEQFF. The CDR3 nucleotides read TGTGCCAGCAGCCGCGAGGGGCTAGCGGGGGGGAGTGAGCAGTTCTTC.

The gene calls are TRBV4-2 and TRBJ1-1; 9 bases are shared with TRBD1. The CDR3 has 15 residues. Germline CDR1 and CDR2: LGHNA and YNFKEQ. J lost 1 base, V lost 1 base, and 1 base had no gene match. This CDR3 reads CASSQGTGANTEAFF. CDR3 bases: TGTGCCAGCAGCCAAGGGACAGGGGCGAACACTGAAGCTTTCTTT.

The chain uses TRBV5-1 and TRBJ2-1, with no clear D. The V gene lost 4 bases and the J gene lost 7 bases, with 9 bases spanning the gap. There are 12 residues in the CDR3. Germline V gene data show CDR1 as SGHRS and CDR2 as YFSETQ. DNA of the CDR3: TGCGCCAGCAGCCCGGGCCGGAATGAGCAGTTCTTC. Translation gives CASSPGRNEQFF.

The chain combines TRBV7-9 with TRBJ2-3; TRBD1 might be the D (5 bases). The CDR3 is made up of 15 amino acids. With 5 bases removed from V and 2 bases from J, the gap between germline ends came to 14 bases. Germline V CDR1 and CDR2: SEHNR, FQNEAQ (reference sequence). The CDR3 region has the DNA TGTGCCAGCAGCCTCTGGGGCAGTTCCACAGATACGCAGTATTTT. It translates to CASSLWGSSTDTQYF.

This clone was seen just once. The chain recombines TRBV23-1 with TRBJ1-1, with 9 bases fitting TRBD1. TRBV23-1 is marked as an open reading frame, function uncertain. The CDR3 is 16 amino acids. Trimming cost V 4 bases and J 2 bases; bases outside gene matches: 8. The CDR3 region is CASSPPPGQGNTEAFF. The CDR3 DNA is TGCGCCAGCAGTCCACCCCCGGGACAGGGAAACACTGAAGCTTTCTTT.

The chain is built from TRBV5-4 and TRBJ1-2; D possibly corresponds to TRBD1 (5 bases). V shed 0 bases and J shed 0 bases, with 9 bases lying between them. The V gene's germline CDR1 is SGHNT and CDR2 YYREEE (reference sequence). The CDR3 sequence is 15 residues long. The CDR3 DNA is TGTGCCAGCAGCTTGGAGGGGATTCCTAACTATGGCTACACCTTC. Encoded protein: CASSLEGIPNYGYTF.

This clone was seen a single time. This chain joins TRBV19 and TRBJ1-2, with 9 bases lining up with TRBD1. V shed 6 bases and J 7 bases; nucleotides not matched to a gene: 12. The CDR3 runs to 15 residues. The germline CDR1 and CDR2 sequences are LNHDA and SQIVND (reference sequence). CDR3 in DNA: TGTGCCAGTAGGCGGACAGGGGCCCAGTCCGGTGGCTACACCTTC. Protein product: CASRRTGAQSGGYTF.

Here the CDR3 reads CSVDGGGAAYTQYF. The CDR3 coding sequence is TGCAGCGTTGACGGCGGGGGGGCCGCATATACGCAGTATTTT. This chain connects TRBV29-1 to TRBJ2-3; 9 bases line up with TRBD2. Per germline, CDR1 SQVTM and CDR2 ANQGSEA. The CDR3 loop spans 14 amino acids. V was clipped by 3 bases and J by 7 bases; unmatched bases: 8.

The chain combines TRBV2 with TRBJ1-2; no clear D gene. V dropped 4 bases and J dropped 10 bases, with 10 bases sitting between them. CDR1 and CDR2 (germline): SNHLY, FYNNEI. This CDR3 spans 11 amino acids. The CDR3 sequence: CASSVRVDYTF. The CDR3 bases are TGTGCCAGCAGTGTTAGGGTTGACTACACCTTC.

The chain links TRBV9 to TRBJ2-5; TRBD1 matches at 7 bases. Germline V CDR1 and CDR2: SGDLS, YYNGEE. V lost 7 bases, J lost 5 bases, and 8 bases stayed unmatched. The CDR3 length is 13 residues. Written as DNA, the CDR3 is TGTGCCAGCGGTAAAGGGGGCCGGGAGACCCAGTACTTC. This encodes CASGKGGRETQYF.

This clone was counted a single time. This sequence joins TRBV6-5 and TRBJ2-1; either TRBD1 or TRBD2 may supply D (5 bases each). The length of the CDR3 is 15 residues. Germline CDR1 MNHEY, CDR2 SVGAGI. The V and J ends lost 2 bases and 6 bases respectively, with 14 bases between them. CDR3 coding DNA: TGTGCCAGCAGTTACGATGGGACGGTGAGCAATGAGCAGTTCTTC. Translated, it gives CASSYDGTVSNEQFF.

The chain couples TRBV6-1 to TRBJ2-1; possible D gene TRBD2, 5 bases. The germline V gene has CDR1 MNHNS and CDR2 SASEGT. The CDR3 consists of 13 residues. With 7 bases removed from V and 5 bases from J, the gap between germline ends came to 12 bases. The chain's CDR3 is CASIEDFHNEQFF. The CDR3 DNA reads as TGTGCCAGCATCGAGGACTTTCACAATGAGCAGTTCTTC.